This T cell receptor (beta chain) came from a study of blood T cell repertoires in COVID-19. Study overall: COVID-19 samples collected from the United States, Italy and Spain covered acute and convalescent phases. PBMCs, B-cell-depleted T cells, or T cells were the source of the cDNA or gDNA that made up the material.

As originally analysed: Counts of nucleated cells, estimated from reference gene primer amplification, were obtained. Produced via immunoSEQ multiplex PCR; TCRdb's table is partial and in-frame only. V, J and clone size are those of that table, while D and trimming were read from the DNA. The top ten clones hold less than 5.5% of a sample with tens of thousands of clones, 89% of them seen once. CDR1 and CDR2 from the germline V gene are SEHNR and FQNEAQ (reference sequence). This CDR3 spans 14 amino acids. V gave up 4 bases and J gave up 4 bases; unmatched junction bases: 5. This clone was seen only a few times.

The origin of this receptor is a woman aged 50 to 60 with active COVID-19. Input material: peripheral blood. The chain carries TRBV7-9 and TRBJ2-7; 9 nucleotides match TRBD1. This CDR3 reads CASSSTGTGYEQYF. In DNA form, the CDR3 reads TGTGCCAGCAGCTCCACTGGGACAGGGTACGAGCAGTACTTC.